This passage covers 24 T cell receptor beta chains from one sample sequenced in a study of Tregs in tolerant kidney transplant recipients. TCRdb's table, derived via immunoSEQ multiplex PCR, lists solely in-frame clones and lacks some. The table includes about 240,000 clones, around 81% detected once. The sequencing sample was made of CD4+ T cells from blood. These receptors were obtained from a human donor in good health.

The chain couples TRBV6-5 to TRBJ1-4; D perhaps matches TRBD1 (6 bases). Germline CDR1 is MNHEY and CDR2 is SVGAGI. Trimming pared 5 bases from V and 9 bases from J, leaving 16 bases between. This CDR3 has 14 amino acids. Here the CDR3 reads CASSDRGGGQKLFF. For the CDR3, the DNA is TGTGCCAGCAGTGACCGGGGAGGGGGGCAAAAACTGTTTTTT.

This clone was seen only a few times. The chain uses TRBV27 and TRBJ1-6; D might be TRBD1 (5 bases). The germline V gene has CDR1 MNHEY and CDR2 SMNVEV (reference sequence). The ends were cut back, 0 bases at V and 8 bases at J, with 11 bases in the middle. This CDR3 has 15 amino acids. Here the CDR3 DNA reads TGTGCCAGCAGTTTATCCTGGGTCAGGGATTCACCCCTCCACTTT. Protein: CASSLSWVRDSPLHF.

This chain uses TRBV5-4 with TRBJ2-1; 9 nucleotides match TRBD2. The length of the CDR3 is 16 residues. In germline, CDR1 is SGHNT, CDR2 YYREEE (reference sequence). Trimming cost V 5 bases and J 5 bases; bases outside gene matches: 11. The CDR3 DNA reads TGTGCCAGCAGTCTTGGAGGCGGCGGGGGGGACAATGAGCAGTTCTTC. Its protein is CASSLGGGGGDNEQFF.

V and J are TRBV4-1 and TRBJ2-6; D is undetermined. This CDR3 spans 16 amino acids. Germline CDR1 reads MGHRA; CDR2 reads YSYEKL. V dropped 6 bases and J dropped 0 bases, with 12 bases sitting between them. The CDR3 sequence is CASRQTVASGANVLTF. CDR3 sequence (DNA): TGCGCCAGCAGACAGACGGTAGCCTCTGGGGCCAACGTCCTGACTTTC.

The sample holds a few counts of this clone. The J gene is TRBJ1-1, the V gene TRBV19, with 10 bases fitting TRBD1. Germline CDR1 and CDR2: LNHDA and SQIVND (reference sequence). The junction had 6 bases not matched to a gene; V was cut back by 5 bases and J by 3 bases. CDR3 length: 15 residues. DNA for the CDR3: TGTGCCAGTAGTGGGGGGACAGGGGTGGACACTGAAGCTTTCTTT. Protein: CASSGGTGVDTEAFF.

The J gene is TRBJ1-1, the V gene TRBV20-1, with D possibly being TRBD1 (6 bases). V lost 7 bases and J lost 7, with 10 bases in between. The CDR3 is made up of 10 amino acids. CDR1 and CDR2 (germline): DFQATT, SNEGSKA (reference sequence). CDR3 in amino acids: CSVPDSEAFF. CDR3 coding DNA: TGCAGTGTCCCGGACAGTGAAGCTTTCTTT.

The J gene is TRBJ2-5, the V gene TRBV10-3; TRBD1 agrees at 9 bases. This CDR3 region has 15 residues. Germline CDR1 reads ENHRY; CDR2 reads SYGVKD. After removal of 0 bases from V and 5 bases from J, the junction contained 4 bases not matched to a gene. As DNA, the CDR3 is TGTGCCATCAGTGAGTCCGGGACAGGGATGGAGACCCAGTACTTC. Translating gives CAISESGTGMETQYF.

CDR3 bases: TGTGCCAGTAGAAGAGGGGGGGGGAGCTCCTACAATGAGCAGTTCTTC. Translation: CASRRGGGSSYNEQFF. The chain is built from TRBV19 and TRBJ2-1, with a weak D call TRBD2 (7 bases). CDR3 length: 16 residues. V lost 6 bases and J 0 bases, leaving 15 bases between the germline ends. Germline-derived CDR1 and CDR2 are LNHDA and SQIVND (reference sequence).

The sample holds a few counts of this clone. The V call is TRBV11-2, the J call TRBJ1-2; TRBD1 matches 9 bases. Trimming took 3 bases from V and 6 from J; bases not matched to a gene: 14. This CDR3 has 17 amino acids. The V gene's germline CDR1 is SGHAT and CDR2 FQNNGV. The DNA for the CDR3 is TGTGCCAGCAGCTTCCGCTTCCCGGGACAGGGAGTAGATGGCTACACCTTC. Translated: CASSFRFPGQGVDGYTF.

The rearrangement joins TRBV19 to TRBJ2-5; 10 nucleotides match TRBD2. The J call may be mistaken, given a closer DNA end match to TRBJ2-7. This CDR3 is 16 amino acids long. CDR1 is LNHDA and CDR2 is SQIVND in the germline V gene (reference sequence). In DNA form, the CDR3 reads TGTGCCAGTAGTATTTTCGCGTCTAGCGGGAGTGGCGAGCAGTACTTC. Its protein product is CASSIFASSGSGEQYF.

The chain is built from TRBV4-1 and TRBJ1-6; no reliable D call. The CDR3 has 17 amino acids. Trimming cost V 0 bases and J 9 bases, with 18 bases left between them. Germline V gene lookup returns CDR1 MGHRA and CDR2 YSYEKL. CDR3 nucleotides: TGCGCCAGCAGCCAAGATCCAAACGGCTTCCCTGGTTCACCCCTCCACTTT. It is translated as CASSQDPNGFPGSPLHF.

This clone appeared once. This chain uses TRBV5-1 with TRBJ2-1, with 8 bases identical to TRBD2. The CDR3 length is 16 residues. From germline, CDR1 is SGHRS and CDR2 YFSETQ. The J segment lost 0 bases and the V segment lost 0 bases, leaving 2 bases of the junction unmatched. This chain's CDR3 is CASSLAGTSSYNEQFF. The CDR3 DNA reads TGCGCCAGCAGCTTGGCCGGGACTAGCTCCTACAATGAGCAGTTCTTC. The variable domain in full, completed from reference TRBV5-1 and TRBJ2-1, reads KAGVTQTPRYLIKTRGQQVTLSCSPISGHRSVSWYQQTPGQGLQFLFEYFSETQRNKGNFPGRFSGRQFSNSRSEMNVSTLELGDSALYLCASSLAGTSSYNEQFFGPGTRLTVL.

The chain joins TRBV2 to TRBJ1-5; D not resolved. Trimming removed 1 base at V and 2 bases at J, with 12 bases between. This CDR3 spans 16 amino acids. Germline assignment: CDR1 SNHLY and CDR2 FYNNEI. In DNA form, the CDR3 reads TGTGCCAGCAGTGAAGGGGTGTTGTCGGGCAATCAGCCCCAGCATTTT. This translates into CASSEGVLSGNQPQHF.

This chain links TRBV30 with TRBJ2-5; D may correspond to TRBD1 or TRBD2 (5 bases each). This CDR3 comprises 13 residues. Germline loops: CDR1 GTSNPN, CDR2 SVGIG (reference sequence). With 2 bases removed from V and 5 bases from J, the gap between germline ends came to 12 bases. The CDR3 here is CAWSRPWGETQYF. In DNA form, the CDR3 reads TGTGCCTGGAGTCGCCCTTGGGGGGAGACCCAGTACTTC.

CDR3 in DNA: TGTGCCTGGAGTGCTAAGGTCAATAGCAATCAGCCCCAGCATTTT. Translating gives CAWSAKVNSNQPQHF. The chain carries TRBV30 and TRBJ1-5; D is ambiguous. The CDR3 has 15 amino acids. The germline CDR1 and CDR2 sequences are GTSNPN and SVGIG (reference sequence). V was pared by 1 base and J by 0 bases, with 10 bases between.

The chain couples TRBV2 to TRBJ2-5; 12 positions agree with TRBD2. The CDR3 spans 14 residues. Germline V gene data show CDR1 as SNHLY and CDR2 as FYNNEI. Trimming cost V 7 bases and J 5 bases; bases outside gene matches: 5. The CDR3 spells CASTRTSGEETQYF. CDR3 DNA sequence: TGTGCCAGCACGAGGACTAGCGGGGAGGAGACCCAGTACTTC. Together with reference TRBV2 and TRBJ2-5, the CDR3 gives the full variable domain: EPEVTQTPSHQVTQMGQEVILRCVPISNHLYFYWYRQILGQKVEFLVSFYNNEISEKSEIFDDQFSVERPDGSNFTLKIRSTKLEDSAMYFCASTRTSGEETQYFGPGTRLLVL.

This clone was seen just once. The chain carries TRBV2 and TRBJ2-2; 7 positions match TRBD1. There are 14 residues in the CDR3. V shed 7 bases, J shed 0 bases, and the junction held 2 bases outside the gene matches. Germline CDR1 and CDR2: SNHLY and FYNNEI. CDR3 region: CASKQGSNTGELFF. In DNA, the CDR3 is TGTGCCAGCAAACAGGGGTCGAACACCGGGGAGCTGTTTTTT.

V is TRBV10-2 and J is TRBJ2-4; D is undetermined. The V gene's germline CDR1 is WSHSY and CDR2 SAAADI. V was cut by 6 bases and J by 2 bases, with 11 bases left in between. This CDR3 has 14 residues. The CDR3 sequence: CASRGSGTKNIQYF. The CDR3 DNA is TGCGCCAGCAGAGGGTCCGGCACCAAAAACATTCAGTACTTC.

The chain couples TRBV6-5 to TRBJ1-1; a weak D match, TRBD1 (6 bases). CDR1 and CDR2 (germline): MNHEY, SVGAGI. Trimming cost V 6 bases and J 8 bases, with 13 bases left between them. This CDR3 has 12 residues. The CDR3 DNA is TGTGCCAGCAGCCTACACGGACAGGAAGCTTTCTTT. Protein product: CASSLHGQEAFF.

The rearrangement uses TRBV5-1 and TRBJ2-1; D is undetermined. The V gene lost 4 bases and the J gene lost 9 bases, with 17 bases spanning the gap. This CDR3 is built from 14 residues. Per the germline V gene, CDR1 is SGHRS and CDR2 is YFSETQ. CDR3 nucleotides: TGCGCCAGCAGCATTCAGGCCATGACCACTGAGCAGTTCTTC. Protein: CASSIQAMTTEQFF.

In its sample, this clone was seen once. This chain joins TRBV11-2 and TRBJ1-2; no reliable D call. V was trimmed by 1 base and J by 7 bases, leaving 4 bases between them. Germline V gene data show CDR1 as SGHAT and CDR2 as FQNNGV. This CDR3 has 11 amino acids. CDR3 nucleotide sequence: TGTGCCAGCAGCTTAGTTACTGGCTACACCTTC. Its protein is CASSLVTGYTF.

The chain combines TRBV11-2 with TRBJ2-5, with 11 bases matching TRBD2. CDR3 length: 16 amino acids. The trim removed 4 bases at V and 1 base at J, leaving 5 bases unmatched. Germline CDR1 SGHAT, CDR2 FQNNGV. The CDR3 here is CASSSIAGGFQETQYF. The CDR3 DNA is TGTGCCAGCAGCTCCATAGCGGGAGGGTTCCAAGAGACCCAGTACTTC. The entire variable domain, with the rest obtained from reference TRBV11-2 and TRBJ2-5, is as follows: EAGVAQSPRYKIIEKRQSVAFWCNPISGHATLYWYQQILGQGPKLLIQFQNNGVVDDSQLPKDRFSAERLKGVDSTLKIQPAKLEDSAVYLCASSSIAGGFQETQYFGPGTRLLVL.

The CDR3 protein is CASSLDGLNTEAFF. DNA for the CDR3: TGTGCCAGCAGCTTAGACGGACTTAACACTGAAGCTTTCTTT. The V call is TRBV7-6, the J call TRBJ1-1; no firm D call. CDR1 SGHVS and CDR2 FNYEAQ come from the germline V gene. Trimming took off 1 base at V and 2 bases at J, with 8 bases between the two ends. The CDR3 is made up of 14 amino acids.

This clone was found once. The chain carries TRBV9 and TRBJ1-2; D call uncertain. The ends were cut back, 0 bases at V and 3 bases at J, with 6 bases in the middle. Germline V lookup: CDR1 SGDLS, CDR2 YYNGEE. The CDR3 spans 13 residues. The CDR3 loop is CASSVGPDYGYTF. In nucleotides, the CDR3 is TGTGCCAGCAGCGTAGGACCGGACTATGGCTACACCTTC. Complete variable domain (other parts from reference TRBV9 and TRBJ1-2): DSGVTQTPKHLITATGQRVTLRCSPRSGDLSVYWYQQSLDQGLQFLIQYYNGEERAKGNILERFSAQQFPDLHSELNLSSLELGDSALYFCASSVGPDYGYTFGSGTRLTVV.